Listed below are T cell receptor beta chains from one sample, sequenced in a study of T cell changes during pregnancy in multiple sclerosis. Sequencing was performed with immunoSEQ multiplex PCR; in TCRdb, only in-frame clones are kept and a portion is missing. The sample has about 70,000 clones, roughly 92% seen once; the top ten hold roughly 1.2%. The sample here was peripheral blood, taken in the third trimester of pregnancy. Receptors originate from a female donor with multiple sclerosis, enrolled in a pregnancy study. Each CDR3 is given with its conserved first and last residue. Each record gives: D gene, V gene, J gene, CDR3 DNA, CDR3 protein. A D gene is named only where the DNA matches it firmly.

D gene: NA
V gene: TRBV27
J gene: TRBJ2-1
CDR3 DNA: TGTGCCAGCAGTTCGGGACTCTACAATGAGCAGTTCTTC
CDR3 protein: CASSSGLYNEQFF

D gene: NA
V gene: TRBV16
J gene: TRBJ2-5
CDR3 DNA: TGTGCCAGCAGCCAATCGAGGGGAGGCGAGACCCAGTACTTC
CDR3 protein: CASSQSRGGETQYF

D gene: NA
V gene: TRBV11-2
J gene: TRBJ2-3
CDR3 DNA: TGTGCCAGCAGCCCCGGAGAATTGAGAAATACGCAGTATTTT
CDR3 protein: CASSPGELRNTQYF

D gene: NA
V gene: TRBV6-5
J gene: TRBJ1-2
CDR3 DNA: TGTGCCAGCAGTTACTCGCCAACTTCTAACTATGGCTACACCTTC
CDR3 protein: CASSYSPTSNYGYTF

D gene: NA
V gene: TRBV6-5
J gene: TRBJ1-2
CDR3 DNA: TGTGCCAGCAGCCTCGGGGGGGGCGGCTACACCTTC
CDR3 protein: CASSLGGGGYTF

D gene: NA
V gene: TRBV6-5
J gene: TRBJ1-2
CDR3 DNA: TGTGCCAGCAAAAGAGGGACACCAAATAACTATGGCTACACCTTC
CDR3 protein: CASKRGTPNNYGYTF

D gene: TRBD1
V gene: TRBV29-1
J gene: TRBJ1-4
CDR3 DNA: TGCAGCGCCGCGGGACAGTTTAATGAAAAACTGTTTTTT
CDR3 protein: CSAAGQFNEKLFF

D gene: TRBD1
V gene: TRBV19
J gene: TRBJ2-3
CDR3 DNA: TGTGCCAGTAGTATTTGGGGACAGGGGAGTACAGATACGCAGTATTTT
CDR3 protein: CASSIWGQGSTDTQYF

D gene: NA
V gene: TRBV5-1
J gene: TRBJ2-1
CDR3 DNA: TGCGCCAGCAGTCCAACAGGAGGGGAGCAGTTCTTC
CDR3 protein: CASSPTGGEQFF

D gene: NA
V gene: TRBV7-9
J gene: TRBJ1-1
CDR3 DNA: TGTGCCAGCAGCCCCTTGTCACGGGGAGGATGGACTGAAGCTTTCTTT
CDR3 protein: CASSPLSRGGWTEAFF

D gene: NA
V gene: TRBV5-4
J gene: TRBJ2-2
CDR3 DNA: TGTGCCAGCAGCGCACTAGACGGAGCAAACACCGGGGAGCTGTTTTTT
CDR3 protein: CASSALDGANTGELFF

D gene: NA
V gene: TRBV6-7
J gene: TRBJ2-1
CDR3 DNA: TGTGCCAACCGCCAATTGTCTACTAATGAGCAGTTCTTC
CDR3 protein: CANRQLSTNEQFF

D gene: TRBD1
V gene: TRBV9
J gene: TRBJ1-4
CDR3 DNA: TGTGCCAGCAGCCGCCCAGGGGGCAGTGAAAAACTGTTTTTT
CDR3 protein: CASSRPGGSEKLFF

D gene: TRBD1
V gene: TRBV6-7
J gene: TRBJ1-2
CDR3 DNA: TGTGCCAGCAGTTACTTTCGACAGGGGGATCCTTATGGCTACACCTTC
CDR3 protein: CASSYFRQGDPYGYTF